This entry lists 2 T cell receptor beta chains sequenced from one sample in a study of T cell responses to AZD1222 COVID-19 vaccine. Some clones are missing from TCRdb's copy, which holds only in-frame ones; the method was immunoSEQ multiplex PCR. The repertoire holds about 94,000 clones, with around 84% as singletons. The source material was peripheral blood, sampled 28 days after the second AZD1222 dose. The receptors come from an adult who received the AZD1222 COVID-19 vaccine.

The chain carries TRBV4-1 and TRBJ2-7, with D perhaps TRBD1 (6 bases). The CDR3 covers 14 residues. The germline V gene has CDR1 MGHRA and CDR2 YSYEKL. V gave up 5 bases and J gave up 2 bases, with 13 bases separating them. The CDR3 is CASSLDGGPYEQYF. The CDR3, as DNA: TGCGCCAGCAGCTTAGATGGGGGCCCCTACGAGCAGTACTTC.

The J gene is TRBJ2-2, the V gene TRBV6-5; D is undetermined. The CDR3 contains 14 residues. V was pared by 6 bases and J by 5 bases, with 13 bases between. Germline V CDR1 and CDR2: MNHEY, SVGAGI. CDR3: CASRWNMETGELFF. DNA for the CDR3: TGTGCCAGCAGATGGAATATGGAGACCGGGGAGCTGTTTTTT.